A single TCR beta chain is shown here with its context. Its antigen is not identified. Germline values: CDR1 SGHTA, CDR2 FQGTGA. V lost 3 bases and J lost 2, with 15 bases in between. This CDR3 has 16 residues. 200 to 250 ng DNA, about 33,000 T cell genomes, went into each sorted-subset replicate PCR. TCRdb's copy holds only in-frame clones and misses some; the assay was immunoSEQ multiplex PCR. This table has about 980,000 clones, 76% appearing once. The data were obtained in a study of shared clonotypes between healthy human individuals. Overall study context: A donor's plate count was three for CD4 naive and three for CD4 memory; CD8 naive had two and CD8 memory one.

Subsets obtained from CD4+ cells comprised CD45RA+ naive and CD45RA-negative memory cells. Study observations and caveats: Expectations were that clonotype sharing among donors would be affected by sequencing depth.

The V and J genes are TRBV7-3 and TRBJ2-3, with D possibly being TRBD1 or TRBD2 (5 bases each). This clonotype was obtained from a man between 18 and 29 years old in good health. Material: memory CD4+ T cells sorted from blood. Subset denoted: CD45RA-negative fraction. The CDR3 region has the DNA TGTGCCAGCAGCTTGGGCAGGGACCCCTTCACAGATACGCAGTATTTT. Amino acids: CASSLGRDPFTDTQYF.